A selection of T cell receptor beta chains follows, all from one sample in a study of blood T cell repertoires in COVID-19. Assay: immunoSEQ multiplex PCR; the TCRdb copy retains only in-frame clones and omits some. The sample holds under 200,000 clones, roughly 90% seen once. Material for sequencing was PBMCs or T cells enriched from blood (not recorded which). The origin of the receptors is a woman under 30 who had recovered from COVID-19. CDR3s include the opening cysteine and the closing phenylalanine or tryptophan. Each record gives: J gene, V gene, clone size, D gene, CDR3 DNA, CDR3 protein. The D gene is left open where the match is weak. For some rows the clone size is stated as once, few or many, or as a class when expanded; others skip it.

j_call: TRBJ1-2
v_call: TRBV28
clone_size: .
d_call: TRBD1
cdr3_nt: TGTGCCAGCAGTGACAGGGGCTATGGCTACACCTTC
cdr3_aa: CASSDRGYGYTF

j_call: TRBJ1-1
v_call: TRBV14
clone_size: .
d_call: .
cdr3_nt: TGTGCCAGCAGCCAAGTTCGAACGGTGGGGGGAGCTTTCTTT
cdr3_aa: CASSQVRTVGGAFF

j_call: TRBJ2-3
v_call: TRBV7-9
clone_size: .
d_call: TRBD2
cdr3_nt: TGTGCCAGCAGCCCCGGGACTAGCGGGAGGGCCGGCGCAGATACGCAGTATTTT
cdr3_aa: CASSPGTSGRAGADTQYF

j_call: TRBJ2-5
v_call: TRBV5-4
clone_size: .
d_call: .
cdr3_nt: TGTGCCAGCAGCTTACATAGCGGCCAAGAGACCCAGTACTTC
cdr3_aa: CASSLHSGQETQYF

j_call: TRBJ2-1
v_call: TRBV25-1
clone_size: once
d_call: TRBD2
cdr3_nt: TGTGCCAGCCGTGCTAGCGGGAGGTCGGGTGAGCAGTTCTTC
cdr3_aa: CASRASGRSGEQFF

j_call: TRBJ1-2
v_call: TRBV18
clone_size: .
d_call: .
cdr3_nt: TGTGCCAGCTCACCATCGGTGCAGGGAAACTATGGCTACACCTTC
cdr3_aa: CASSPSVQGNYGYTF

j_call: TRBJ2-3
v_call: TRBV2
clone_size: .
d_call: .
cdr3_nt: TGTGCCAGCAGTGTCCGAGATACGCAGTATTTT
cdr3_aa: CASSVRDTQYF

j_call: TRBJ2-3
v_call: TRBV3-1/TRBV3-2
clone_size: .
d_call: .
cdr3_nt: TGTGCCAGCAGCCAGCCCAGGGCAGGCAGGGACTTGTGGAGCACAGATACGCAGTATTTT
cdr3_aa: CASSQPRAGRDLWSTDTQYF

j_call: TRBJ2-2
v_call: TRBV5-6
clone_size: .
d_call: .
cdr3_nt: TGTGCCAGCAGCTCCGTATCCGGGGAGCTGTTTTTT
cdr3_aa: CASSSVSGELFF

j_call: TRBJ2-1
v_call: TRBV7-8
clone_size: .
d_call: .
cdr3_nt: TGTGCCAGCAGCACCATAGCAACCCTTGCCGGTGAGCAGTTCTTC
cdr3_aa: CASSTIATLAGEQFF

j_call: TRBJ1-5
v_call: TRBV15
clone_size: .
d_call: .
cdr3_nt: TGTGCCACCAGCACGGAGAGAAATCAGCCCCAGCATTTT
cdr3_aa: CATSTERNQPQHF

j_call: TRBJ2-2
v_call: TRBV5-1
clone_size: .
d_call: TRBD1
cdr3_nt: TGCGCCAGCAGCCTAGACGACAGGGGGCCGAACACCGGGGAGCTGTTTTTT
cdr3_aa: CASSLDDRGPNTGELFF

j_call: TRBJ2-7
v_call: TRBV30
clone_size: .
d_call: TRBD2
cdr3_nt: TGTGCCTGGAGGACTAGCGGAGGCCCCTACGAGCAGTACTTC
cdr3_aa: CAWRTSGGPYEQYF

j_call: TRBJ2-7
v_call: TRBV7-6
clone_size: .
d_call: TRBD1
cdr3_nt: TGTGCCAGCAGCTCCTCTGGACAGGGGGCCTACGAGCAGTACTTC
cdr3_aa: CASSSSGQGAYEQYF

j_call: TRBJ1-2
v_call: TRBV3-1/TRBV3-2
clone_size: .
d_call: .
cdr3_nt: TGTGCCAGCAGCCTTGGACAGTATGGCTACACCTTC
cdr3_aa: CASSLGQYGYTF

j_call: TRBJ2-3
v_call: TRBV28
clone_size: once
d_call: .
cdr3_nt: TGTGCCAGCATTGGCGGAGGTAGCACAGATACGCAGTATTTT
cdr3_aa: CASIGGGSTDTQYF

j_call: TRBJ2-7
v_call: TRBV5-5
clone_size: .
d_call: TRBD1
cdr3_nt: TGTGCCAGCAGCTTGGCCCCGGGACAGGGATACGAGCAGTACTTC
cdr3_aa: CASSLAPGQGYEQYF

j_call: TRBJ2-1
v_call: TRBV6-2/TRBV6-3
clone_size: few
d_call: TRBD2
cdr3_nt: TGTGCCAGCAGTTTCTTTGGGACTAGTCAGTTCTTC
cdr3_aa: CASSFFGTSQFF

j_call: TRBJ1-5
v_call: TRBV21-1
clone_size: .
d_call: .
cdr3_nt: TGTGCCAGCAGCCCCCCAGGGGTTAGGGAGGGTAATCAGCCCCAGCATTTT
cdr3_aa: CASSPPGVREGNQPQHF

j_call: TRBJ1-4
v_call: TRBV29-1
clone_size: .
d_call: .
cdr3_nt: TGCAGCGTTGAAGGGCGGGAAAAACTGTTTTTT
cdr3_aa: CSVEGREKLFF

j_call: TRBJ1-4
v_call: TRBV18
clone_size: .
d_call: .
cdr3_nt: TGTGCCAGCTCACCACTTCGGAGGGAGAATGAAAAACTGTTTTTT
cdr3_aa: CASSPLRRENEKLFF

j_call: TRBJ1-1
v_call: TRBV27
clone_size: .
d_call: TRBD1
cdr3_nt: TGTGCCAGCAGTTTACGGCCAGGGGGCGTGAACACTGAAGCTTTCTTT
cdr3_aa: CASSLRPGGVNTEAFF

j_call: TRBJ2-1
v_call: TRBV11-2
clone_size: .
d_call: TRBD2
cdr3_nt: TGTGCCAGCAGCCCTAACGCGGGAGGTTCGGCTGAGCAGTTCTTC
cdr3_aa: CASSPNAGGSAEQFF

j_call: TRBJ2-7
v_call: TRBV27
clone_size: .
d_call: TRBD2
cdr3_nt: TGTGCCAGCATGGTATTAGCGGGAGTAGGCGAGCAGTACTTC
cdr3_aa: CASMVLAGVGEQYF

j_call: TRBJ2-2
v_call: TRBV6-4
clone_size: once
d_call: TRBD1
cdr3_nt: TGTGCCAGCAGTGACTCGAAGTGGACAGGGGACACCGGGGAGCTGTTTTTT
cdr3_aa: CASSDSKWTGDTGELFF

j_call: TRBJ1-1
v_call: TRBV29-1
clone_size: few
d_call: .
cdr3_nt: TGCAGCGAGGGACACCCGAACACTGAAGCTTTCTTT
cdr3_aa: CSEGHPNTEAFF